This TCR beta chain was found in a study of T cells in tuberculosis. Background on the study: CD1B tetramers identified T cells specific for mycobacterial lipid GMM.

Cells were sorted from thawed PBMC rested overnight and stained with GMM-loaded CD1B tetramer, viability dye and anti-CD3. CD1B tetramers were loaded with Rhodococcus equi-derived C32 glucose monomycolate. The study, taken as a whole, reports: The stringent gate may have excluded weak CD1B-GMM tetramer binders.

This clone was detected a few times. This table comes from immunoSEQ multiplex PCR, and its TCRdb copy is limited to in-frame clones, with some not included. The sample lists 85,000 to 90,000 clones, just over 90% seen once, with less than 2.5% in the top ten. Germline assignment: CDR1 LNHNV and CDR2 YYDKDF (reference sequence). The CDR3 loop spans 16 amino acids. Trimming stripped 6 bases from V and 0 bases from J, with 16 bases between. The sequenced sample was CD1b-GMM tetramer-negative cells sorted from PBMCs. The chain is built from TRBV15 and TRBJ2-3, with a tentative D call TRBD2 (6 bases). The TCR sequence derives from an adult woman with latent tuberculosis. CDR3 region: CATSPNGGASTDTQYF. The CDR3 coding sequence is TGTGCCACCAGTCCGAACGGGGGAGCGAGCACAGATACGCAGTATTTT.